The entry below gives a single TCR beta chain sequence along with its context. Its antigen is unidentified. There are 16 residues in the CDR3. The V gene lost 3 bases and the J gene lost 2 bases, with 14 bases spanning the gap. The V gene's germline CDR1 is LNHDA and CDR2 SQIVND (reference sequence). This entry is derived from a study of a mutant IDH1 vaccine in newly diagnosed glioma. About the study: Those enrolled had earlier been treated with radiotherapy, temozolomide, or both, mostly both. General observations from the study: It seemed that pseudoprogression was not linked to changes in the top peripheral T cell clonotypes.

Profiling relied on immunoSEQ multiplex PCR, and the TCRdb table lists in-frame clones only, not all of them. The data hold tens of thousands of clones, with roughly nine tenths observed a single time. Time point: week 5, during vaccination. Every vaccination contained 300 ug of the mutant IDH1 20-mer peptide and was paired with topical imiquimod. This chain connects TRBV19 to TRBJ2-1; possibly TRBD1 or TRBD2 for D (5 bases each). The material sequenced was PBMCs, taken from a glioma patient whose treatment included an IDH1 peptide vaccine. This clonotype was sampled from a man between 50 and 59 years old with glioma. CDR3 sequence reads: CASSIWGRRAYNEQFF. CDR3 nucleotide sequence: TGTGCCAGTAGTATCTGGGGCAGGCGGGCCTACAATGAGCAGTTCTTC.